A selection of T cell receptor beta chains follows, all from one sample in a study of blood T cell repertoires in COVID-19. Using immunoSEQ multiplex PCR, the repertoire was profiled, and TCRdb retains in-frame clones only, with some absent. The sample lists over 200,000 clones, roughly 90% occurring once. Material for sequencing was peripheral blood. The receptors come from a man aged 35 to 55 with active or convalescent COVID-19. Both conserved end residues are part of each CDR3. D genes are given only for firm matches. A clone size is listed for some rows: how often the clone was seen (once, few, many), or a class if it is expanded.

CDR3 length: 15; D gene: TRBD1; V gene: TRBV5-1; J gene: TRBJ2-7; clone size: -; CDR3 DNA: TGCGCCAGCAGCTCCCGGACGGGACAGGGATCCGAGCAGTACTTC; CDR3 protein: CASSSRTGQGSEQYF
CDR3 length: 19; D gene: -; V gene: TRBV21-1; J gene: TRBJ2-3; clone size: -; CDR3 DNA: TGTGCCAGCAGCAAAGTTCCCCGGACAGGGGAGTTGGTAACAGATACGCAGTATTTT; CDR3 protein: CASSKVPRTGELVTDTQYF
CDR3 length: 11; D gene: -; V gene: TRBV20-1; J gene: TRBJ2-2; clone size: -; CDR3 DNA: TGCAGTGCTCCTTACACCGGGGAGCTGTTTTTT; CDR3 protein: CSAPYTGELFF
CDR3 length: 14; D gene: TRBD2; V gene: TRBV24-1; J gene: TRBJ2-1; clone size: few; CDR3 DNA: TGTGCCACCAGTGACCCCGGGACTAGCGGTGAGCAGTTCTTC; CDR3 protein: CATSDPGTSGEQFF
CDR3 length: 13; D gene: -; V gene: TRBV28; J gene: TRBJ1-2; clone size: -; CDR3 DNA: TGTGCCAGCAGTCTCGGTAGTAACTATGGCTACACCTTC; CDR3 protein: CASSLGSNYGYTF
CDR3 length: 15; D gene: TRBD1; V gene: TRBV19; J gene: TRBJ2-7; clone size: few; CDR3 DNA: TGTGCCAGTAGTATAGATGGAGGGACAGGGTTCGAGCAGTACTTC; CDR3 protein: CASSIDGGTGFEQYF
CDR3 length: 16; D gene: TRBD2; V gene: TRBV7-2; J gene: TRBJ2-7; clone size: -; CDR3 DNA: TGTGCCAGCAGCCCAGACGCTAGCGGGAGGGCACGCGAGCAGTACTTC; CDR3 protein: CASSPDASGRAREQYF
CDR3 length: 15; D gene: -; V gene: TRBV14; J gene: TRBJ2-3; clone size: -; CDR3 DNA: TGTGCCAGCAGCCAAGACCTGGCCCGCACAGATACGCAGTATTTT; CDR3 protein: CASSQDLARTDTQYF
CDR3 length: 16; D gene: TRBD1; V gene: TRBV7-9; J gene: TRBJ2-1; clone size: -; CDR3 DNA: TGTGCCAGCACCAAATCGAGACAGGGAACATTATATGAGCAGTTCTTC; CDR3 protein: CASTKSRQGTLYEQFF
CDR3 length: 14; D gene: TRBD1; V gene: TRBV2; J gene: TRBJ2-5; clone size: -; CDR3 DNA: TGTGCCAGCACAGCCAGTCAGGGGGAAGAGACCCAGTACTTC; CDR3 protein: CASTASQGEETQYF
CDR3 length: 16; D gene: -; V gene: TRBV6-1; J gene: TRBJ1-1; clone size: once; CDR3 DNA: TGTGCCAGCAGTGAAATCGGGTCAGACCCAAACACTGAAGCTTTCTTT; CDR3 protein: CASSEIGSDPNTEAFF
CDR3 length: 14; D gene: TRBD1; V gene: TRBV7-2; J gene: TRBJ2-7; clone size: -; CDR3 DNA: TGTGCCAGCAGCGCGGGGACAGGTTCCTACGAGCAGTACTTC; CDR3 protein: CASSAGTGSYEQYF
CDR3 length: 19; D gene: -; V gene: TRBV3-1/TRBV3-2; J gene: TRBJ2-2; clone size: many; CDR3 DNA: TGTGCCAGCAGCCAAGATCCGGGAAGGCAGGGGCGGAACACCGGGGAGCTGTTTTTT; CDR3 protein: CASSQDPGRQGRNTGELFF
CDR3 length: 12; D gene: -; V gene: TRBV6-5; J gene: TRBJ1-2; clone size: -; CDR3 DNA: TGTGCCAGCAGCCGTATTGGACTTGACTACACCTTC; CDR3 protein: CASSRIGLDYTF
CDR3 length: 15; D gene: -; V gene: TRBV18; J gene: TRBJ1-1; clone size: once; CDR3 DNA: TGTGCCAGCTCACCGCCCGGGACAACCAACACTGAAGCTTTCTTT; CDR3 protein: CASSPPGTTNTEAFF
CDR3 length: 13; D gene: -; V gene: TRBV2; J gene: TRBJ1-2; clone size: -; CDR3 DNA: TGTGCCAGCAGTGGACAGCTTAACTATGGCTACACCTTC; CDR3 protein: CASSGQLNYGYTF
CDR3 length: 15; D gene: -; V gene: TRBV19; J gene: TRBJ2-7; clone size: -; CDR3 DNA: TGTGCCAGTAGTCCAGCAGACAGCCGTTACTACGAGCAGTACTTC; CDR3 protein: CASSPADSRYYEQYF
CDR3 length: 15; D gene: TRBD1; V gene: TRBV3-1/TRBV3-2; J gene: TRBJ2-5; clone size: -; CDR3 DNA: TGTGCCAGCAGCCGACAGGGGGTGCGGGAAGAGACCCAGTACTTC; CDR3 protein: CASSRQGVREETQYF
CDR3 length: 13; D gene: -; V gene: TRBV7-9; J gene: TRBJ2-5; clone size: few; CDR3 DNA: TGTGCCAGCAGCTTAAGCAGCAGGGAGACCCAGTACTTC; CDR3 protein: CASSLSSRETQYF
CDR3 length: 13; D gene: -; V gene: TRBV28; J gene: TRBJ1-2; clone size: -; CDR3 DNA: TGTGCCAGCAGTTTCCGGGACACCTATGGCTACACCTTC; CDR3 protein: CASSFRDTYGYTF
CDR3 length: 15; D gene: -; V gene: TRBV5-1; J gene: TRBJ1-6; clone size: -; CDR3 DNA: TGCGCCAGCAGCTTGGGTCGAACTAAAAATTCACCCCTCCACTTT; CDR3 protein: CASSLGRTKNSPLHF
CDR3 length: 14; D gene: TRBD1; V gene: TRBV28; J gene: TRBJ2-4; clone size: -; CDR3 DNA: TGTGCCAGCAGCTACAGGGGCGGCAAAAACATTCAGTACTTC; CDR3 protein: CASSYRGGKNIQYF
CDR3 length: 12; D gene: -; V gene: TRBV6-5; J gene: TRBJ1-1; clone size: -; CDR3 DNA: TGTGCCATCCGGCGGGGGAACACTGAAGCTTTCTTT; CDR3 protein: CAIRRGNTEAFF
CDR3 length: 14; D gene: -; V gene: TRBV5-1; J gene: TRBJ1-2; clone size: -; CDR3 DNA: TGCGCCAGCAGTGGCGCGGACAGTAACTATGGCTACACCTTC; CDR3 protein: CASSGADSNYGYTF
CDR3 length: 16; D gene: -; V gene: TRBV5-1; J gene: TRBJ1-1; clone size: -; CDR3 DNA: TGCGCCAGCAGCTTGAATCCGACAGGTTTAAACACTGAAGCTTTCTTT; CDR3 protein: CASSLNPTGLNTEAFF
CDR3 length: 14; D gene: TRBD1; V gene: TRBV10-3; J gene: TRBJ1-1; clone size: -; CDR3 DNA: TGTGCCATCAGTGATGGAGGGGGCATCACTGAAGCTTTCTTT; CDR3 protein: CAISDGGGITEAFF
CDR3 length: 17; D gene: -; V gene: TRBV11-2; J gene: TRBJ2-6; clone size: -; CDR3 DNA: TGTGCCAGCAGCTCCCCTCTACAGGGCTCTGGGGCCAACGTCCTGACTTTC; CDR3 protein: CASSSPLQGSGANVLTF
CDR3 length: 13; D gene: TRBD1; V gene: TRBV18; J gene: TRBJ2-1; clone size: -; CDR3 DNA: TGTGCCAGCTCACCAGACAGGGACAATGAGCAGTTCTTC; CDR3 protein: CASSPDRDNEQFF
CDR3 length: 16; D gene: TRBD1; V gene: TRBV6-5; J gene: TRBJ2-2; clone size: -; CDR3 DNA: TGTGCCAGCAGTTTAGCCGGGACAGGGGGGACCGGGGAGCTGTTTTTT; CDR3 protein: CASSLAGTGGTGELFF
CDR3 length: 18; D gene: TRBD1; V gene: TRBV19; J gene: TRBJ1-1; clone size: -; CDR3 DNA: TGTGCCAGTACTTCAATCATGGGACAGGGGGGCTTAGGCACTGAAGCTTTCTTT; CDR3 protein: CASTSIMGQGGLGTEAFF
CDR3 length: 15; D gene: -; V gene: TRBV7-9; J gene: TRBJ2-3; clone size: -; CDR3 DNA: TGTGCCAGCAGCTCGCTGACAGGTTACACAGATACGCAGTATTTT; CDR3 protein: CASSSLTGYTDTQYF
CDR3 length: 13; D gene: -; V gene: TRBV18; J gene: TRBJ2-5; clone size: -; CDR3 DNA: TGTGCCAGCTCCCTGGGCAGGCGAGAGACCCAGTACTTC; CDR3 protein: CASSLGRRETQYF
CDR3 length: 17; D gene: TRBD2; V gene: TRBV18; J gene: TRBJ2-5; clone size: -; CDR3 DNA: TGTGCCAGCTCACCGGCCGATTGGATAGCGGGGGGAGAGACCCAGTACTTC; CDR3 protein: CASSPADWIAGGETQYF